The entry below describes one T cell receptor beta chain. This clonotype was counted a single time. Its target antigen remains unknown. No much larger clone is present one base from it, and per-base qualities are unavailable. Trimming takes 0 bases from V and 0 bases from J, and the germline ends sit 12 bases apart. Via the germline V gene, CDR1 is MNHEY and CDR2 SVGAGI. The CDR3 measures 16 amino acids from cysteine to phenylalanine. Only CDR3 DNA is held: 48 bases, read in frame from base 1. The data belong to a study of robustness of blood B and T cell sequencing (dated by TCRdb to the late 2010s). Turning to the overall study: The goal of the study was to figure out the amount of peripheral blood required to reliably characterize the TCRbeta and IgG repertoires of an individual. Each of the approximately 9 independently drawn blood samples had its TCRbeta and IgG repertoires measured. For technical replicates, two replicate TCRbeta cDNA libraries were prepared from one shared RNA pool that came from a single 10 ml draw.

Study-wide conclusions, independent of this receptor: Pooling tubes did not increase the overlap of rare TCRbeta clonotypes, which implies that much larger blood volumes would be needed to capture rare TCRbeta clonotypes. A full plateau was not reached by TCRbeta rarefaction curves, suggesting under-sequencing or many low-abundance clonotypes. Evidence of cross-contamination, likely resulting from batch processing, was observed in one pair of TCRbeta libraries, and the UMI-sequence pairs shared between the two libraries were removed. Combining 3 or 4 tubes (roughly 27-45 ml blood) brought coverage of the top 10,000 TCRbeta clonotypes close to saturation. When technical replicate libraries were compared, around 94% of the top 10,000 TCRbeta clonotypes in one library also turned up in the other. The 1,000 most abundant TCRbeta clonotypes from the pooled draws were detected in every single 10 ml sample. Immediate fractionation was required for EDTA tubes, so the use of EDTA tubes in multi-site collections was limited.

TCRbeta repertoires were quantified from mRNA rather than genomic DNA, which captures expressed receptors. Without any cell sorting, leukocytes from the buffy coat were collected into Trizol, and RNA was extracted using the Direct-zol RNA MiniPrep Plus kit. EDTA blood tubes were centrifuged immediately at 4°C to separate plasma, buffy coat and red blood cells. The library relied on PCR. The run used an Illumina MiSeq. Synthesis of cDNA relied on SMARTScribe reverse transcriptase together with a 5' template-switch oligo that added a universal priming site. Each cDNA molecule was tagged by a 12-nucleotide random unique molecular identifier (UMI) carried on the template-switch oligo. During reverse transcription, TCRbeta transcripts were targeted using chain-specific reverse primers. Uracil DNA glycosylase treatment was used to remove residual template-switch adapters, and a Qiagen MinElute kit was used to purify the cDNA. For the first PCR, about 25 cycles were run with KAPA HiFi HotStart ReadyMix and step-out primers, split across four 50 ul reactions. Before further amplification, first-round PCR products were gel-purified. Illumina Nextera adapters were attached in a second PCR of roughly 8 cycles, and the libraries were then purified and pooled. The UMI barcode for each TCRbeta molecule was captured by a 50-nucleotide 5' read. The authors processed their data as follows. Reads were grouped by UMI into consensus reads using the MIGEC toolkit. PEAR was used to merge forward and reverse consensus reads, producing the final reads. Identical UMI-sequence pairs shared across libraries were treated as cross-sample contamination and removed by a custom decontamination script. MIGMAP, a wrapper around IgBLAST, was used to carry out V(D)J assignment and CDR3 extraction. TCR clonotypes were defined by identical V gene, J gene and CDR3 amino acid sequence; CDR1 and CDR2 were not sequenced. Through fastp at Q25 and MiXCR, TCRdb rebuilt clones from the public reads, retaining in-frame beta chains. Rows are combined by CDR3 protein, so each entry shows the most common genes and DNA. In this record, the V and J calls reflect TCRdb's handling and not the investigators' own analysis. The sample contains approximately 1,600 distinct CDR3 sequences, less than 60% of them found a single time. The ten biggest clones cover about 41% of the sample.

Recombination linked TRBV6-5 to TRBJ2-7; the D gene is perhaps TRBD1 or TRBD2, each of them matching over 5 bases. The source material was peripheral blood. This TCR was sampled from a human donor in good health. The CDR3 reads as follows: CASSYSMGESSYEQYF. DNA sequence: TGTGCCAGCAGTTACTCGATGGGGGAGAGCTCCTACGAGCAGTACTTC.